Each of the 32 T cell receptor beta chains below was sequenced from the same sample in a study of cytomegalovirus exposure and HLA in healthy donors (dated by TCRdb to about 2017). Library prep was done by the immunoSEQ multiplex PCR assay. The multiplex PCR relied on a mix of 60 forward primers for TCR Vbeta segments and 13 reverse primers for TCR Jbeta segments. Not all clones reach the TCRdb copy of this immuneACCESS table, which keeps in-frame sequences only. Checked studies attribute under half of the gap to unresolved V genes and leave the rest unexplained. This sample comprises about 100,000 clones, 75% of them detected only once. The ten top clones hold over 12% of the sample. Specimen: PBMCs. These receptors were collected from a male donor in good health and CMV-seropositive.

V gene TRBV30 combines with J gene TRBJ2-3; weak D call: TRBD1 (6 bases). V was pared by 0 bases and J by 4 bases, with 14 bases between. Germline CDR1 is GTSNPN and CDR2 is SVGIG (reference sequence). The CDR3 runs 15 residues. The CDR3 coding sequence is TGTGCCTGGAGTGTAGGCAGGGGCCCGGCAGATACGCAGTATTTT. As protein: CAWSVGRGPADTQYF.

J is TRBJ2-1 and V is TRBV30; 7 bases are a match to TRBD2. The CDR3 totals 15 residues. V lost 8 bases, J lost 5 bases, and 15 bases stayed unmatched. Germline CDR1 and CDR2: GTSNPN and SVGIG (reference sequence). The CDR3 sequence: CAQLGVGGGNNEQFF. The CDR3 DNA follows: TGTGCCCAATTAGGGGTGGGCGGGGGAAACAATGAGCAGTTCTTC.

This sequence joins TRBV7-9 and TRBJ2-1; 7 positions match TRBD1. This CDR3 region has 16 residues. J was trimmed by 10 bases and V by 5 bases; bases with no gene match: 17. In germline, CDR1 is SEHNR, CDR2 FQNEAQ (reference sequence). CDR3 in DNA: TGTGCCAGCAGCACCTCCGGGACAGAGCTTAATGGCGAGCAGTTCTTC. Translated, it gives CASSTSGTELNGEQFF.

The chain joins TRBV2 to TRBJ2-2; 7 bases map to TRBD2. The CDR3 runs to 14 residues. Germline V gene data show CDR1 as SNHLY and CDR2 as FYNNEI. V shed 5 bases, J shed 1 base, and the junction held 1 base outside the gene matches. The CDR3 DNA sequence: TGTGCCAGCAGTTGGGGGGGGAACACCGGGGAGCTGTTTTTT. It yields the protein CASSWGGNTGELFF.

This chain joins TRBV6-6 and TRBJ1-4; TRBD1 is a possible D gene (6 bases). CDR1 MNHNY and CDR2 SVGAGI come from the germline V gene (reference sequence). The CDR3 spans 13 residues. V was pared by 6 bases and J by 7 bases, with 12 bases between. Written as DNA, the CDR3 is TGTGCCAGCAGGGACGCAGGGGTTGAAAAACTGTTTTTT. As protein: CASRDAGVEKLFF.

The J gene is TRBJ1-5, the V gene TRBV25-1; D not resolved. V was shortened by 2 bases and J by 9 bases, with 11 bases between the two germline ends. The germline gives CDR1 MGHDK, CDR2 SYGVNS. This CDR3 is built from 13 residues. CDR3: CASSEGGLWPQHF. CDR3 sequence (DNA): TGTGCCAGCAGTGAAGGCGGCCTATGGCCCCAGCATTTT.

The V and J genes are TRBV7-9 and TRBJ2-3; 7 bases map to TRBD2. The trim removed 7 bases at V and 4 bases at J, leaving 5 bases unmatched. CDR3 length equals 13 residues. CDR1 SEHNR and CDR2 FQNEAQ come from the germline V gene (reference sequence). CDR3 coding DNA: TGTGCCAGCACTTCCAGCGGGGCAGATACGCAGTATTTT. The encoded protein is CASTSSGADTQYF. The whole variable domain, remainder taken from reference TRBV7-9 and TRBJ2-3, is DTGVSQNPRHKITKRGQNVTFRCDPISEHNRLYWYRQTLGQGPEFLTYFQNEAQLEKSRLLSDRFSAERPKGSFSTLEIQRTEQGDSAMYLCASTSSGADTQYFGPGTRLTVL.

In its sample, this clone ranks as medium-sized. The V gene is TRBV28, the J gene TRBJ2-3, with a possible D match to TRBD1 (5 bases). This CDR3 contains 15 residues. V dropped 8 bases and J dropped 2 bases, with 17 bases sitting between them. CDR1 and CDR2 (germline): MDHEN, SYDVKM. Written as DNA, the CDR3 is TGTGCCAGCTACACCACAGGTGGAGTCACAGATACGCAGTATTTT. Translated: CASYTTGGVTDTQYF.

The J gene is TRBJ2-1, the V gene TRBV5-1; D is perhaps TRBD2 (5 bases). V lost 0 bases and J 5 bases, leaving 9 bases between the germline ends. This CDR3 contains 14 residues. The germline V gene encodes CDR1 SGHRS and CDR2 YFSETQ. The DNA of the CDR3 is TGCGCCAGCAGCTTGGCCCTAGCCAACAATGAGCAGTTCTTC. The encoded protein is CASSLALANNEQFF. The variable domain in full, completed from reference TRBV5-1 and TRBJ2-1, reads KAGVTQTPRYLIKTRGQQVTLSCSPISGHRSVSWYQQTPGQGLQFLFEYFSETQRNKGNFPGRFSGRQFSNSRSEMNVSTLELGDSALYLCASSLALANNEQFFGPGTRLTVL.

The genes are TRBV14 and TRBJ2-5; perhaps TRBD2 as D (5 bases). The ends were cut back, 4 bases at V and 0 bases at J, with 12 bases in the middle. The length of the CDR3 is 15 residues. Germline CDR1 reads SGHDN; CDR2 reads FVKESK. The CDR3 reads CASSPGVANQETQYF. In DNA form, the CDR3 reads TGTGCCAGCAGCCCTGGGGTAGCGAACCAAGAGACCCAGTACTTC. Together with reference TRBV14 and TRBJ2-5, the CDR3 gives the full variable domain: EAGVTQFPSHSVIEKGQTVTLRCDPISGHDNLYWYRRVMGKEIKFLLHFVKESKQDESGMPNNRFLAERTGGTYSTLKVQPAELEDSGVYFCASSPGVANQETQYFGPGTRLLVL.

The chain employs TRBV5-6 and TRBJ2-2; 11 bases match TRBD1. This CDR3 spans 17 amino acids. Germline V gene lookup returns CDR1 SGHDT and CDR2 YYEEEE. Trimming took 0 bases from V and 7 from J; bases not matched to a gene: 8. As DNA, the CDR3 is TGTGCCAGCAGCTTGGCCCTAGGGACAGGGGGTAACGGGGAGCTGTTTTTT. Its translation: CASSLALGTGGNGELFF.

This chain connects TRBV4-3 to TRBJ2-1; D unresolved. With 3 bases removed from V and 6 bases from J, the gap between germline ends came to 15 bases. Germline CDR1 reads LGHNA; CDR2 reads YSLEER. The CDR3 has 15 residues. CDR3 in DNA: TGCGCCAGCAGCCAGCAAGGTACGAGGAGCAATGAGCAGTTCTTC. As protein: CASSQQGTRSNEQFF.

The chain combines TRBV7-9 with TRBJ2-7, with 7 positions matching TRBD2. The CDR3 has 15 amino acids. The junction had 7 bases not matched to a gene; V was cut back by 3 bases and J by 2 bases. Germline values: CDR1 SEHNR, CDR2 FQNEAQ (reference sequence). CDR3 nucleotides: TGTGCCAGCAGCTTGGGTCCCAGCGGGGCCTACGAGCAGTACTTC. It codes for CASSLGPSGAYEQYF.

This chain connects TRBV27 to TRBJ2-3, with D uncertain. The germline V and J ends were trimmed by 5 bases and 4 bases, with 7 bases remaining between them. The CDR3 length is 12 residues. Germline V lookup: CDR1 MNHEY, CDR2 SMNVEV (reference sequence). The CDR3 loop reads CASSPQSDTQYF. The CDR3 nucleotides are TGTGCCAGCAGTCCACAGTCAGATACGCAGTATTTT.

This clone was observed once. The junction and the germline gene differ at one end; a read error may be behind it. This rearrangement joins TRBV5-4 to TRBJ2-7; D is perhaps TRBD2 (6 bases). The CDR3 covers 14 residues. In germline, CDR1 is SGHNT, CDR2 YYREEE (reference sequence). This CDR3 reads CASSFSGLTYEQYF. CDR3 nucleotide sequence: TGTGCAAGCAGCTTTTCGGGACTGACCTACGAGCAGTACTTC.

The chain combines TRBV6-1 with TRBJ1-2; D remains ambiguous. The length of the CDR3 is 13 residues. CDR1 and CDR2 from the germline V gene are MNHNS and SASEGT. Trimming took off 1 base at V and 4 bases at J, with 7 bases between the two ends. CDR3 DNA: TGTGCCAGCAGTGAAGTCCCTATCTATGGCTACACCTTC. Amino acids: CASSEVPIYGYTF.

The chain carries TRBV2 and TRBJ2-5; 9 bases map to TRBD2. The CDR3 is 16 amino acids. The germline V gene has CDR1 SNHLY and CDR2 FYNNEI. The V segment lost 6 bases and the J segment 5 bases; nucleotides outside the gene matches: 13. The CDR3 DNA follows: TGTGCCAGCAGGGCCCCACCCAGCGGGGGGTTGGAGACCCAGTACTTC. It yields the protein CASRAPPSGGLETQYF.

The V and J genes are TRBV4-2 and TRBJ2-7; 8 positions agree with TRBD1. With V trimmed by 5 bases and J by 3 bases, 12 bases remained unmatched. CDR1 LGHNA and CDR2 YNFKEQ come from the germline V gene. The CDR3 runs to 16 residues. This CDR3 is CASSANDPGQDYEQYF. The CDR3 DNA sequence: TGTGCCAGCAGCGCAAACGACCCGGGACAGGACTACGAGCAGTACTTC.

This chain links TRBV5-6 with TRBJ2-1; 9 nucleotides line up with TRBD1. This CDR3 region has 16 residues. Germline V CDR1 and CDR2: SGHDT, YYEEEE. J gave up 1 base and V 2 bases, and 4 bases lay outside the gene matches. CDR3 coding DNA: TGTGCCAGCAGCTTCGGGACAGGGAAATCCTACAATGAGCAGTTCTTC. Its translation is CASSFGTGKSYNEQFF.

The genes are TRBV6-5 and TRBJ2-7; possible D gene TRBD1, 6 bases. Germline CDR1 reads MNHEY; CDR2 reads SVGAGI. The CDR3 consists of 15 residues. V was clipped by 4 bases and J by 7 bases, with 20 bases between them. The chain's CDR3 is CASSSAGQWRREQYF. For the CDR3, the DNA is TGTGCCAGCAGTTCGGCCGGACAGTGGAGAAGGGAGCAGTACTTC.

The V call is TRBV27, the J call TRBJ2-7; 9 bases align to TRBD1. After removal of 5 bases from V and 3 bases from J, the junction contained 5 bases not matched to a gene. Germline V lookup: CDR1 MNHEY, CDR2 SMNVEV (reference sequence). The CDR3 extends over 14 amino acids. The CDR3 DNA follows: TGTGCCAGCAGTCGGGACAGGGATGACTACGAGCAGTACTTC. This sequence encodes CASSRDRDDYEQYF.

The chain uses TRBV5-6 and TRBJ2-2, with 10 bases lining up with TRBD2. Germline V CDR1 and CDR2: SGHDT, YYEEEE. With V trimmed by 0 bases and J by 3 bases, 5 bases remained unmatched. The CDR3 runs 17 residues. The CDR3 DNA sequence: TGTGCCAGCAGCTTGGTAGGGCTAGCGGGGGACACCGGGGAGCTGTTTTTT. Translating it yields CASSLVGLAGDTGELFF.

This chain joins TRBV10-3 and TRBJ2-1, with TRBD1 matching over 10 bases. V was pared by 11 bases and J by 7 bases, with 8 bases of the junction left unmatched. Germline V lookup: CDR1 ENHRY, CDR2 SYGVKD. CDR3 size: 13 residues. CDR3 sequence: CARRDRGMNEQFF. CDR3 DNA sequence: TGTGCCCGTCGGGACAGGGGAATGAATGAGCAGTTCTTC.

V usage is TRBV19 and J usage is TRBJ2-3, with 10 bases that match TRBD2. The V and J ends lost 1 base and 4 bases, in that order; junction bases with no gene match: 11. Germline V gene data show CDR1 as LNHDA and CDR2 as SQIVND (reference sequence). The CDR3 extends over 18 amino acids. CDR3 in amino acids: CASSIARQRGGGADTQYF. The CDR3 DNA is TGTGCCAGTAGTATAGCTCGTCAGCGGGGGGGCGGCGCAGATACGCAGTATTTT.

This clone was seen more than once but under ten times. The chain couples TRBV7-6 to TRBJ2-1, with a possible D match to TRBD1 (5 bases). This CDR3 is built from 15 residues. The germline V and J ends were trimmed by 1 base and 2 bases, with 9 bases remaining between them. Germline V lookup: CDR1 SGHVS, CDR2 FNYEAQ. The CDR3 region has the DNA TGTGCCAGCAGCTTAGGGGCAGGGCCCTACAATGAGCAGTTCTTC. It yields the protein CASSLGAGPYNEQFF.

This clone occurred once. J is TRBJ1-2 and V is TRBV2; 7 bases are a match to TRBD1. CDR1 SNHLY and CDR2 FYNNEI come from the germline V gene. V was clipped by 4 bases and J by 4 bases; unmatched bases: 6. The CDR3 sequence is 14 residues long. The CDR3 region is CASSVRQGLYGYTF. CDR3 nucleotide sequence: TGTGCCAGCAGTGTCCGACAGGGACTCTATGGCTACACCTTC.

In nucleotides, the CDR3 is TGTGCCAGCAGCCAGGAGATAGCGGGGGGCGACAATGAGCAGTTCTTC. As protein: CASSQEIAGGDNEQFF. This sequence joins TRBV6-6 and TRBJ2-1; 10 bases fit TRBD2. The V segment lost 6 bases and the J segment 5 bases; nucleotides outside the gene matches: 10. This CDR3 region has 16 residues. Germline V CDR1 and CDR2: MNHNY, SVGAGI (reference sequence).

The CDR3 sequence is CASSYGGLGTQYF. The CDR3 DNA sequence: TGTGCCAGCAGTTACGGAGGTTTGGGTACGCAGTATTTT. The chain has TRBV6-5 and TRBJ2-3, with a weak D call TRBD2 (5 bases). The germline CDR1 and CDR2 sequences are MNHEY and SVGAGI. This CDR3 contains 13 residues. Trimming took 2 bases from V and 8 from J, leaving 11 bases between them.

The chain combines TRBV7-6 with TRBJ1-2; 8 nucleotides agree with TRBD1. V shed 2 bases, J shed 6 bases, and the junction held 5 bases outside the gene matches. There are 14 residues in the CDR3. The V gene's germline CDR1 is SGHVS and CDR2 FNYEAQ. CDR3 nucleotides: TGTGCCAGCAGCTTAATAGAGGGACAGGATGGCTACACCTTC. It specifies CASSLIEGQDGYTF.

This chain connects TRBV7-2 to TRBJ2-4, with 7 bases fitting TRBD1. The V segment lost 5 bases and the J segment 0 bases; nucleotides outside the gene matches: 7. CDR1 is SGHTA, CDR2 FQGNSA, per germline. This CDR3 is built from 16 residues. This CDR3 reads CASSLRTGLAKNIQYF. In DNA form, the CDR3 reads TGTGCCAGCAGCCTAAGGACAGGTCTAGCCAAAAACATTCAGTACTTC.

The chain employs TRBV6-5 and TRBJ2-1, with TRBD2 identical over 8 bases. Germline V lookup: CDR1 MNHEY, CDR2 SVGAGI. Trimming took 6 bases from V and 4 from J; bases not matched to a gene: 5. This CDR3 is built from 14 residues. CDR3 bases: TGTGCCAGCAGCCCACCTAGCGGGTACAATGAGCAGTTCTTC. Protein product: CASSPPSGYNEQFF.

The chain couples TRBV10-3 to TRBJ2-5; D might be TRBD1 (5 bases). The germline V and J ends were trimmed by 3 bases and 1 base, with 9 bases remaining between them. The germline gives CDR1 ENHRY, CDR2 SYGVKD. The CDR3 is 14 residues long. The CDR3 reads CAISDRQGQETQYF. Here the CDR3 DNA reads TGTGCCATCAGTGATCGGCAGGGCCAAGAGACCCAGTACTTC.